This T cell receptor (beta chain) appears in the sequencing data of a study of blood T cell repertoires in COVID-19 (dated by TCRdb to the early 2020s). Looking at the study overall: Collaborator samples came from the United States, Italy and Spain and covered acute and convalescent phases of COVID-19. The prospective study material was composed of cDNA or gDNA derived from T cells, B-cell-depleted T cells, or PBMCs. The dataset comprised deeply sampled blood TCRbeta repertoires from subjects exposed to, actively infected with, or recovered from COVID-19. The repertoires were released in a freely available public database intended as a resource for research on the immune response to SARS-CoV-2. The samples were drawn from the first 160 participants of the ongoing ImmuneRACE study and from some 1,300 subjects provided by 6 global collaborators. Sample metadata almost always included a de-identified subject ID, COVID-19 status, age in years and sex. HLA class I and class II types, where available, came from metadata supplied by the sample provider rather than from assay-based typing. The paper as a whole reports these results and caveats: The quantity of clinical and demographic metadata differed by source and by participant and was supplied without curation.

Samples from volunteer blood donors who had recovered from COVID-19 were contributed by a second Seattle source. Collaborating institutions collected whole blood in K2EDTA tubes following their own protocols. For TCRbeta analysis, collaborators shipped samples in one of three forms: frozen whole blood, isolated PBMCs, or DNA extracted from either of those sample types. Taken from the germline V gene, the CDR1 and CDR2 loops are SGDLS and YYNGEE. The CDR3 has 12 amino acids, counting the end cysteine and phenylalanine. Only the CDR3 portion is preserved as DNA: 36 bases, with reading frame beginning at the first base. V was cut back by 0 bases and J by 7 bases, leaving a gap of 7 bases between them. TCRbeta CDR3 regions were amplified from genomic DNA by means of the immunoSEQ Assay, a bias-controlled multiplex PCR. As for the authors' bioinformatics: The number of nucleated cells in each sample was estimated from the amplification of reference gene primers within the assay. To quantify the absolute abundance of each unique TCRbeta CDR3 rearrangement, sequence reads were collapsed and filtered. For each sample, productive Simpson clonality was calculated as the square root of Simpson's diversity index across productive rearrangements. TCRdb took this table from immuneACCESS and kept in-frame rearrangements with V and J called. Such tables lack part of the clones; where checked against another copy, unresolved V genes explain under half of the gap, and the rest is unexplained. V, J and clone size reflect that table, while D and trimming were determined from the DNA. Within this sample are about 340,000 clones, with 90% to 95% of them counted one time only. Of the sample, roughly 3.4% falls within the top ten clones.

Concerning this clone itself: Its target antigen remains unknown. Per-base qualities were not stored, and no clone one base away is much larger.

The chain employs TRBV9 and TRBJ1-1, with the D segment identity uncertain. The specimen was peripheral blood. The receptor was derived from a young woman who had recovered from COVID-19. The nucleotides read TGTGCCAGCAGCGTAGGAGGCAGTGAAGCTTTCTTT. Its protein product is CASSVGGSEAFF.